The following is a T cell receptor (beta chain) sequence with its context. These data originate in a study of blood T cell repertoires in COVID-19. The wider study: Italy, Spain and the United States were the sources of the convalescent and acute COVID-19 samples. From T cells, B-cell-depleted T cells, or PBMCs came the material, which was cDNA or gDNA.

CDR1 and CDR2 from the germline V gene are SGHAT and FQNNGV. Germline trimming cut 4 bases from V and 6 bases from J; bases unmatched to any gene: 17. The CDR3 length is 19 residues. Study processing details: By means of reference gene primer amplification, nucleated cell counts were estimated. Measured with immunoSEQ multiplex PCR; TCRdb has only the in-frame clones, and not every one. V, J and clone size are those of that table, while D and trimming were read from the DNA. The sample holds 100,000 or so clones, 88% seen once. This sequence joins TRBV11-2 and TRBJ2-2, with 10 bases that match TRBD1. The clonotype originates from a woman in her sixties or seventies with acute or convalescent COVID-19. Sequencing used peripheral blood. CDR3 loop: CASSSPQATGQGSPGELFF. The CDR3 DNA sequence: TGTGCCAGCAGCTCCCCCCAAGCTACGGGACAGGGGAGTCCCGGGGAGCTGTTTTTT.